The 4 T cell receptor beta chains given below trace back to one sample, sequenced in a study of blood T cells in healthy people across ages. The authors ran a second PCR of about 7 to 11 cycles using a sample-barcoded 5' primer and a J-beta primer mix. MiXCR, applied by TCRdb to the 5' RACE reads, yields one record per CDR3 protein. The profile covers hundreds of thousands of distinct CDR3 sequences, with about 34% appearing a single time and 15% to 19% taken by the ten largest. The sequenced sample consisted of blood. These receptors were collected from a woman of 80 years or more in good health.

This clonotype was seen only a few times. V and J are TRBV7-2 and TRBJ2-2; 11 bases align to TRBD2. CDR1 and CDR2 from the germline V gene are SGHTA and FQGNSA. The CDR3 length is 16 residues. V was pared by 3 bases and J by 5 bases, with 5 bases of the junction left unmatched. The CDR3 here is CASSLLAGGGTGELFF. The CDR3 nucleotides are TGTGCCAGCAGCTTGCTAGCGGGGGGAGGGACCGGGGAGCTGTTTTTT.

This clonotype has at least ten counts. The DNA of the CDR3 is TGTGCCAGTAGATCGGTTGGCACTGAAGCTTTCTTT. It yields the protein CASRSVGTEAFF. The chain has TRBV6-2 or TRBV6-3 and TRBJ1-1; D not certain. The CDR3 contains 12 residues. From germline, CDR1 is MNHEY and CDR2 SVGEGT. V shed 9 bases and J shed 4 bases, with 12 bases lying between them.

The table lists this clonotype with many counts. This chain joins TRBV10-3 and TRBJ2-3, with 8 positions matching TRBD2. The J segment lost 1 base and the V segment lost 2 bases, leaving 8 bases of the junction unmatched. The length of the CDR3 is 17 residues. The germline V gene encodes CDR1 ENHRY and CDR2 SYGVKD. The CDR3 DNA follows: TGTGCCATCAGTGAGGGAAGGAGCGGGGGCCGCACAGATACGCAGTATTTT. Translated, it gives CAISEGRSGGRTDTQYF.

This clonotype was counted once. This may come from a read error, since a much larger clone is one base off. The genes are TRBV7-3 and TRBJ2-5; D gene unclear. Germline V CDR1 and CDR2: SGHTA, FQGTGA. The length of the CDR3 is 16 residues. Trimming left V 2 bases short and J 11 bases short, with 24 bases between. The DNA for the CDR3 is TGTGCCAGCAGCTTAGATGGGGTAACTCCTGGGCATGAGCAGTACTTC. Translating gives CASSLDGVTPGHEQYF.